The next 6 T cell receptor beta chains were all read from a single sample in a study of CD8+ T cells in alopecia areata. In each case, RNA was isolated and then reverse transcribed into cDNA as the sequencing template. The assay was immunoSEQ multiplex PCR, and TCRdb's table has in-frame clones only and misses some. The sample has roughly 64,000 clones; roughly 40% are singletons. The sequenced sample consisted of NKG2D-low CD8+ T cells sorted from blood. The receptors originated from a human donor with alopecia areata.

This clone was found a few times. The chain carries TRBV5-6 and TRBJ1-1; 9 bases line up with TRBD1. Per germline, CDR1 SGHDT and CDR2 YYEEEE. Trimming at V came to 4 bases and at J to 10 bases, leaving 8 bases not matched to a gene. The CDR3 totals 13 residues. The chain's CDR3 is CASSDATGGAAFF. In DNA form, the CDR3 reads TGTGCCAGCAGCGACGCGACAGGGGGGGCAGCTTTCTTT.

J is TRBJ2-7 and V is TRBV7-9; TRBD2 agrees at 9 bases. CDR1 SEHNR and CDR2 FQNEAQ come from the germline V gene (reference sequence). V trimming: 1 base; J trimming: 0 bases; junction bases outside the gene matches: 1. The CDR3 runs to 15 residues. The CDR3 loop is CASSLVAGDSYEQYF. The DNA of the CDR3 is TGTGCCAGCAGCTTAGTAGCGGGAGACTCCTACGAGCAGTACTTC. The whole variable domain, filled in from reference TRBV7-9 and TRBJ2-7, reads DTGVSQNPRHKITKRGQNVTFRCDPISEHNRLYWYRQTLGQGPEFLTYFQNEAQLEKSRLLSDRFSAERPKGSFSTLEIQRTEQGDSAMYLCASSLVAGDSYEQYFGPGTRLTVT.

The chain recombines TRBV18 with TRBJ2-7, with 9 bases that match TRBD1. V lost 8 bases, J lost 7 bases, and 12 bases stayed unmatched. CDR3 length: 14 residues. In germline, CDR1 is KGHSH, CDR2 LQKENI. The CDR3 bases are TGTGCCAGCCAGAACCCGGGACAGGGTAGTGAGCAGTACTTC. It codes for CASQNPGQGSEQYF.

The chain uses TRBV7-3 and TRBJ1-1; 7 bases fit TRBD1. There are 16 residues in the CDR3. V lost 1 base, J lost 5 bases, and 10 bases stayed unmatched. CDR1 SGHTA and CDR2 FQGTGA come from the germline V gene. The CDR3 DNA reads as TGTGCCAGCAGCTTAAGCTCCCGGGACAGTTATACTGAAGCTTTCTTT. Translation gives CASSLSSRDSYTEAFF.

DNA for the CDR3: TGTGCCTGGAGTGTAGACGCATCCACCGGTACTGAAGCTTTCTTT. Residues: CAWSVDASTGTEAFF. The V and J genes are TRBV30 and TRBJ1-1, with D uncertain. The CDR3 is 15 amino acids. Trimming shortened V by 0 bases and J by 5 bases, and 16 bases separated the two germline ends. The germline V gene has CDR1 GTSNPN and CDR2 SVGIG (reference sequence).

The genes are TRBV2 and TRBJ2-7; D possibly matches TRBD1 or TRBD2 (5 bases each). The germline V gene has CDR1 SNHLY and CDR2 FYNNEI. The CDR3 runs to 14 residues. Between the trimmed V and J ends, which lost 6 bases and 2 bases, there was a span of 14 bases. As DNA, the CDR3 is TGTGCCAGCAGCGACCGGGACCGGACCTACGAGCAGTACTTC. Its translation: CASSDRDRTYEQYF. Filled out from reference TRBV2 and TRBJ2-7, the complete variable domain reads EPEVTQTPSHQVTQMGQEVILRCVPISNHLYFYWYRQILGQKVEFLVSFYNNEISEKSEIFDDQFSVERPDGSNFTLKIRSTKLEDSAMYFCASSDRDRTYEQYFGPGTRLTVT.